This T cell receptor (beta chain) was identified in a study of T cell clusters in autoimmune cytopenias. Germline CDR1 and CDR2: SGHDT and YYEEEE. The CDR3 covers 13 residues. This clonotype is identified as medium-sized (0.01 to 0.1%) from frequency. TRB rearrangements were amplified by touch-down multiplex PCR with mixed TRB-A/B primers. TCRdb re-called the multiplex PCR reads and gives one entry per CDR3 protein, without DNA. There are about 3,300 distinct CDR3 sequences in the sample, with roughly 5% held by the top ten. TRB was amplified from approximately 250 ng of peripheral blood genomic DNA per sample.

The TCR was taken from a human donor with an autoimmune cytopenia or autoimmune hepatitis (not recorded which). The specimen was peripheral blood. The gene calls are TRBV5-6 and TRBJ2-7; TCRdb's assignment of TRBD1 cannot be checked, as there is no DNA. The CDR3 sequence is CASSRTGFGEQYF.